The present T cell receptor (beta chain) was sequenced within a study of cytomegalovirus exposure and HLA in healthy donors. This clone was picked up a small number of times. The antigen remains unidentified. The CDR3 length is 14 residues. Germline V lookup: CDR1 LGHNA, CDR2 YSLEER. Trimming removed 0 bases at V and 3 bases at J, with 9 bases between. Study-wide points: TCR beta sequences reportedly predicted most subjects' HLA-A and HLA-B alleles accurately. An analysis was carried out at a later point. It showed that HLA-associated TCR beta chains were more clonally expanded than equally common non-associated chains.

This PCR relied on a set of 60 Vbeta primers and 13 Jbeta primers. The table came from immunoSEQ multiplex PCR; TCRdb's copy has only in-frame clones and leaves some out. The sample includes tens of thousands of clones, 70% of them seen just once. The origin of this receptor is a woman aged 55 to 70 in good health and CMV-seropositive. This sequence joins TRBV4-3 and TRBJ2-7; D is perhaps TRBD2 (5 bases). Material: PBMCs. The CDR3 DNA reads as TGCGCCAGCAGCCAAGATTGGGAGCACTACGAGCAGTACTTC. The encoded protein is CASSQDWEHYEQYF.